This T cell receptor beta chain was profiled in a study of shared clonotypes between healthy human individuals. This CDR3 comprises 16 residues. The V end was cut by 0 bases, the J end by 4 bases, with 13 bases between. The V gene's germline CDR1 is SEHNR and CDR2 FQNEAQ (reference sequence). CD45RO-negative, CCR7-selected cells formed the naive CD8 fraction, which excluded terminally differentiated effector memory CD45RA+ cells. Sorted-subset replicate PCR reactions were performed with about 210 ng DNA, corresponding to about 32,000 T cell genomes. Some clones are missing from TCRdb's copy, which holds only in-frame ones; the method was immunoSEQ multiplex PCR. The sample has nearly 2 million clones; approximately 94% are singletons.

Sequencing input: naive CD8+ T cells sorted from blood. This TCR derives from a man in his late teens or twenties in good health. This rearrangement joins TRBV7-9 to TRBJ2-1, with D tentatively TRBD1 (7 bases). CDR3: CASSLAPRGAYNEQFF. The CDR3, as DNA: TGTGCCAGCAGCTTAGCGCCCAGGGGGGCGTACAATGAGCAGTTCTTC.